One sample yielded the 24 T cell receptor beta chains listed below, sequenced in a study of identical twins. TCRdb called the 5' RACE reads again in MiXCR, with one record for every CDR3 protein. The repertoire consists of approximately 690,000 distinct CDR3 sequences, with around 5.7% occurring once and the leading ten covering about 1.8%. Sequencing was performed on naive T cells sorted from blood. The receptors derive from a man in his late teens or twenties in good health.

To note about this clonotype: With a much larger clone just one base away, this may be a read error. This chain links TRBV6-5 with TRBJ2-2, with D hard to call. V dropped 1 base and J dropped 4 bases, with 1 base sitting between them. The CDR3 runs 12 residues. Per germline, CDR1 MNHEY and CDR2 SVGAGI. In DNA, the CDR3 is TGTGCCAGCAGTTACTTCACCGGGGAGCTGTTTTTT. It codes for CASSYFTGELFF.

This clonotype was seen only a few times. The chain couples TRBV29-1 to TRBJ2-5; 7 bases fit TRBD1. V was pared by 5 bases and J by 2 bases, with 5 bases of the junction left unmatched. In germline, CDR1 is SQVTM, CDR2 ANQGSEA. The length of the CDR3 is 13 residues. The CDR3 protein is CSVPGQSQETQYF. DNA for the CDR3: TGCAGCGTTCCGGGACAGTCACAAGAGACCCAGTACTTC.

This clonotype turned up a few times. In DNA, the CDR3 is TGCAGCGCCTCGACCGGGCTCTACGAGCAGTACTTC. Translated, it gives CSASTGLYEQYF. The chain recombines TRBV29-1 with TRBJ2-7; unclear D gene. V lost 7 bases, J lost 3 bases, and 13 bases lay in between. The CDR3 has 12 residues. Germline-derived CDR1 and CDR2 are SQVTM and ANQGSEA.

This clonotype was detected ten times or more. The rearrangement links TRBV6-2 or TRBV6-3 to TRBJ2-5; the D is unclear. CDR3 length: 11 residues. Germline CDR1 MNHEY, CDR2 SVGEGT. The V and J ends lost 5 bases and 5 bases respectively, with 6 bases between them. The CDR3 loop is CASSAAETQYF. For the CDR3, the DNA is TGTGCCAGCAGTGCGGCGGAGACCCAGTACTTC.

There are a few counts of this clonotype. One end of the junction does not line up with germline, which may come from a read error. The chain carries TRBV7-9 and TRBJ2-3; 8 nucleotides match TRBD2. The germline V gene encodes CDR1 SEHNR and CDR2 FQNEAQ (reference sequence). The CDR3 sequence is 13 residues long. In DNA form, the CDR3 reads TGTGCCAGCAGCTTTTACGAGCGGGGGTGGTGGGATTTT. Residues: CASSFYERGWWDF.

The chain recombines TRBV20-1 with TRBJ2-5, with TRBD2 matching over 12 bases. Germline-derived CDR1 and CDR2 are DFQATT and SNEGSKA (reference sequence). There are 13 residues in the CDR3. The V segment lost 7 bases and the J segment 4 bases; nucleotides outside the gene matches: 4. CDR3 protein: CSEKGLAGETQYF. In DNA, the CDR3 is TGCAGTGAGAAGGGACTAGCGGGAGAGACCCAGTACTTC.

The chain's CDR3 is CARGNGQYYEQYV. The CDR3 coding sequence is TGTGCCAGGGGGAACGGACAGTACTACGAGCAGTACGTC. The chain carries TRBV6-1 and TRBJ2-7, with D possibly TRBD1 on 6 matching bases. Germline lookup yields CDR1 MNHNS and CDR2 SASEGT. Trimming cost V 9 bases and J 3 bases, with 15 bases left between them. The CDR3 has 13 residues.

This clonotype has more than one count but fewer than ten. The chain is built from TRBV7-8 and TRBJ2-1, with a possible D match to TRBD2 (5 bases). Trimming pared 6 bases from V and 8 bases from J, leaving 17 bases between. Germline CDR1 SGHVS, CDR2 FQNEAQ. The CDR3 length is 14 residues. CDR3 DNA: TGTGCCAGCAGAGGGCCCGGAGGTAGCGATGAGCAGTTCTTC. Translated, it gives CASRGPGGSDEQFF.

In this sample, this clonotype turned up a few times. The chain carries TRBV4-3 and TRBJ1-3; possibly TRBD1 for D (6 bases). Trimming left V 0 bases short and J 3 bases short, with 12 bases between. Germline CDR1 LGHNA, CDR2 YSLEER. This CDR3 has 16 residues. CDR3 in DNA: TGCGCCAGCAGCCAAGATATAGCCAGGGGTGGAAACACCATATATTTT. Translation: CASSQDIARGGNTIYF.

The rearrangement joins TRBV6-5 to TRBJ2-1; D is undetermined. In germline, CDR1 is MNHEY, CDR2 SVGAGI. The CDR3 covers 16 residues. Trimming took off 6 bases at V and 1 base at J, with 16 bases between the two ends. This CDR3 is CASRYKQPDSYNEQFF. Written as DNA, the CDR3 is TGTGCCAGCAGATACAAACAGCCGGATTCCTACAATGAGCAGTTCTTC.

J is TRBJ1-1 and V is TRBV19; possible D gene TRBD1, 5 bases. This CDR3 contains 13 residues. Trimming took off 3 bases at V and 9 bases at J, with 14 bases between the two ends. The germline CDR1 and CDR2 sequences are LNHDA and SQIVND (reference sequence). CDR3 nucleotide sequence: TGTGCCAGTAGTATCGGCCGGGACTCTAAAGCTTTCTTT. It codes for CASSIGRDSKAFF.

This clonotype appeared many times. The chain recombines TRBV28 with TRBJ2-3, with D perhaps given as TRBD1 or TRBD2 (5 bases each). V lost 5 bases and J lost 1, with 16 bases in between. The CDR3 length is 16 residues. Germline V gene sequence: CDR1 MDHEN, CDR2 SYDVKM. CDR3 DNA: TGTGCCAGCAGTCTCCACTCCGGGGCTGGCACAGATACGCAGTATTTT. This encodes CASSLHSGAGTDTQYF.

This clonotype appeared many times. This chain uses TRBV13 with TRBJ1-1; weak D call: TRBD1 (6 bases). Germline V CDR1 and CDR2: PRHDT, FYEKMQ (reference sequence). The CDR3 totals 15 residues. V shed 3 bases and J shed 0 bases, with 11 bases lying between them. This CDR3 is CASSFLTGMNTEAFF. The CDR3 coding sequence is TGTGCCAGCAGCTTTCTCACAGGGATGAACACTGAAGCTTTCTTT.

There are many counts of this clonotype. The chain recombines TRBV21-1 with TRBJ2-1; the table's D call TRBD1 went unverified against the DNA. TRBV21-1 is annotated as a pseudogene. The CDR3 runs to 13 residues. In DNA form, the CDR3 reads TGTGCCAGCAGCAAAGGTTGGGGGACAGAGCAGTTCTTC. Translation: CASSKGWGTEQFF.

This clonotype was detected many times. The chain is built from TRBV20-1 and TRBJ2-3; the match to TRBD1 covers 8 bases. V shed 6 bases, J shed 4 bases, and the junction held 9 bases outside the gene matches. Germline values: CDR1 DFQATT, CDR2 SNEGSKA (reference sequence). This CDR3 comprises 14 residues. CDR3 sequence reads: CSALGRTGSDTQYF. DNA of the CDR3: TGCAGTGCCCTGGGGAGGACAGGGTCAGATACGCAGTATTTT.

This clonotype appeared many times. This chain links TRBV9 with TRBJ1-5; D gene uncertain. Germline values: CDR1 SGDLS, CDR2 YYNGEE. The CDR3 is made up of 15 amino acids. The ends were cut back, 4 bases at V and 5 bases at J, with 16 bases in the middle. In DNA form, the CDR3 reads TGTGCCAGCAGCACCCGCAGCGGGGTCGATCAGCCCCAGCATTTT. Encoded protein: CASSTRSGVDQPQHF. The whole variable domain, filled in from reference TRBV9 and TRBJ1-5, reads DSGVTQTPKHLITATGQRVTLRCSPRSGDLSVYWYQQSLDQGLQFLIQYYNGEERAKGNILERFSAQQFPDLHSELNLSSLELGDSALYFCASSTRSGVDQPQHFGDGTRLSIL.

This clonotype was seen at least ten times. The V and J genes are TRBV9 and TRBJ2-4; TRBD2 aligns across 7 bases. Unmatched junction bases numbered 12, after V lost 0 bases and J lost 6 bases. Germline lookup yields CDR1 SGDLS and CDR2 YYNGEE. This CDR3 has 17 residues. The DNA for the CDR3 is TGTGCCAGCAGCGTAGACGGGGGTAGCGGGTCGGGAAACATTCAGTACTTC. This gives the protein CASSVDGGSGSGNIQYF.

Only a few counts were recorded for this clonotype. CDR3 coding DNA: TGTGCCAGCAGCTTGGGGTCGACTAGCCATGTTACCGGGCAGTACGTC. The encoded protein is CASSLGSTSHVTGQYV. This rearrangement joins TRBV5-5 to TRBJ2-7, with 7 bases aligning to TRBD2. The CDR3 spans 16 residues. Germline assignment: CDR1 SGHKS and CDR2 YYEKEE (reference sequence). The junction had 15 bases not matched to a gene; V was cut back by 0 bases and J by 9 bases.

In this sample, this clonotype turned up many times. The rearrangement joins TRBV7-8 to TRBJ2-5, with D perhaps matching TRBD1 (5 bases). Trimming left V 1 base short and J 4 bases short, with 13 bases between. Germline V gene data show CDR1 as SGHVS and CDR2 as FQNEAQ. The CDR3 length is 15 residues. In nucleotides, the CDR3 is TGTGCCAGCAGCTTAGAGGATGGTAGGGGAGAGACCCAGTACTTC. Encoded protein: CASSLEDGRGETQYF. Complete variable domain (other parts from reference TRBV7-8 and TRBJ2-5): GAGVSQSPRYKVAKRGQDVALRCDPISGHVSLFWYQQALGQGPEFLTYFQNEAQLDKSGLPSDRFFAERPEGSVSTLKIQRTQQEDSAVYLCASSLEDGRGETQYFGPGTRLLVL.

The V call is TRBV6-1, the J call TRBJ1-1, with 9 bases matching TRBD1. Trimming cost V 7 bases and J 1 base; bases outside gene matches: 13. Germline V gene sequence: CDR1 MNHNS, CDR2 SASEGT. The CDR3 totals 17 residues. The CDR3 region is CASTPGDRVLWNTEAFF. For the CDR3, the DNA is TGTGCCAGCACCCCGGGGGACAGGGTACTTTGGAACACTGAAGCTTTCTTT.

At least ten counts were recorded for this clonotype. The chain combines TRBV29-1 with TRBJ2-7; 7 bases fit TRBD1. The junction had 5 bases not matched to a gene; V was cut back by 7 bases and J by 2 bases. Germline CDR1 reads SQVTM; CDR2 reads ANQGSEA. CDR3 size: 12 residues. The CDR3 DNA follows: TGCAGCGCGAGACAGGGTCCCTACGAGCAGTACTTC. Amino acid sequence: CSARQGPYEQYF.

This clonotype was seen more than once but under ten times. The rearrangement uses TRBV10-3 and TRBJ2-5, with TRBD2 matching over 13 bases. With V trimmed by 6 bases and J by 5 bases, 9 bases remained unmatched. CDR3 size: 16 residues. CDR1 and CDR2 (germline): ENHRY, SYGVKD. The DNA for the CDR3 is TGTGCCATCAGCCCACTAGCGGGAGGGCCCGGGGAGACCCAGTACTTC. Protein product: CAISPLAGGPGETQYF.

In this sample, this clonotype turned up many times. The V call is TRBV10-2, the J call TRBJ2-7, with a tentative D call TRBD2 (6 bases). The CDR3 length is 13 residues. V lost 6 bases and J lost 2, with 11 bases in between. Germline V gene data show CDR1 as WSHSY and CDR2 as SAAADI. The CDR3 is CASSPGLTYEQYV. In DNA, the CDR3 is TGCGCCAGCAGCCCGGGACTGACCTACGAGCAGTACGTC.

The sample holds many counts of this clonotype. V is TRBV6-6 and J is TRBJ2-7; D gene unclear. The V gene's germline CDR1 is MNHNY and CDR2 SVGAGI (reference sequence). Trimming removed 4 bases from V and 6 bases from J, with 10 bases in between. The CDR3 has 12 residues. For the CDR3, the DNA is TGTGCCAGCAGTTCGGGTTACCGCGAGCAGTACGTC. Translation gives CASSSGYREQYV.